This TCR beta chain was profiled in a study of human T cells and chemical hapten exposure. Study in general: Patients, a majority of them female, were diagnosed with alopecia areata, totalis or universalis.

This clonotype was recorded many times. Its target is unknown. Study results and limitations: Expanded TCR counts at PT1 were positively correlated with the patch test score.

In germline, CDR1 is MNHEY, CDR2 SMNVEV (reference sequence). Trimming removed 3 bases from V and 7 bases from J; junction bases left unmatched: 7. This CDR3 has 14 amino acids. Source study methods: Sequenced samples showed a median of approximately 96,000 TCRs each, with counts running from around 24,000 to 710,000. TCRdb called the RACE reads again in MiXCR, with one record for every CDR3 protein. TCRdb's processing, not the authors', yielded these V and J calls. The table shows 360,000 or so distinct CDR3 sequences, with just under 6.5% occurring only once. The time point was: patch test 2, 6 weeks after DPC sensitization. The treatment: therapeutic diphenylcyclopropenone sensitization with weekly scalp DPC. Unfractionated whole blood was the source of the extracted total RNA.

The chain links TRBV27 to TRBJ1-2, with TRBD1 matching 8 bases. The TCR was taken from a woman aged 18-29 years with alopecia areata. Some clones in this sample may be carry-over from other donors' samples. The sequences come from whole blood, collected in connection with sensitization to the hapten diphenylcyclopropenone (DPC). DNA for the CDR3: TGTGCCAGCAGTTTGACGGCAGGGGGCCCTGGCTACACCTTC. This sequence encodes CASSLTAGGPGYTF.